This T cell receptor beta chain originates from a study of shared clonotypes between healthy human individuals. General study findings and limits: Among several donors, about 5% of naive CD4 clonotypes were found in common. Clonotype sharing among donors was thought likely to change with sequencing depth.

In regard to this clone: What it binds is not known.

The method was immunoSEQ multiplex PCR; TCRdb's version includes in-frame clones alone and lacks a portion of them. The table includes about 2.1 million clones, around 93% detected once. Terminally differentiated effector memory CD45RA+ cells were excluded by CCR7 positive selection of CD45RO-negative cells. CDR1 and CDR2 (germline): SGHAT, FQNNGV. The V and J ends lost 4 bases and 5 bases respectively, with 5 bases between them. This CDR3 is 11 amino acids long. Sequences were obtained from naive CD8+ T cells from PBMCs. The TCR originated in a man younger than 35 in good health. Some clones in this sample may be carry-over from other donors' samples. V and J are TRBV11-2 and TRBJ1-2; D is uncertain. DNA of the CDR3: TGTGCCAGCAGCTCCTATTATGGCTACACCTTC. Amino acids: CASSSYYGYTF.